The 20 T cell receptor beta chains below come from one sample, sequenced in a study of radiotherapy plus CTLA-4 blockade in lung cancer. Libraries were prepared by immunoSEQ multiplex PCR; TCRdb keeps only in-frame clonotypes and omits some of them. This sample carries tens of thousands of clones, roughly 77% of them seen once, and the ten largest clones take 8.5% to 9%. This sample comprised peripheral blood, obtained from a patient treated with radiotherapy plus ipilimumab. Source of these receptors: a human donor with non-small cell lung cancer who had stable disease on radiotherapy plus ipilimumab.

This clone was recorded a few times. The CDR3 reads CASSLRNTEAFF. The CDR3 bases are TGTGCCAGCAGTCTACGGAACACTGAAGCTTTCTTT. This rearrangement joins TRBV28 to TRBJ1-1, with unresolved D. The CDR3 contains 12 residues. From germline, CDR1 is MDHEN and CDR2 SYDVKM. Trimming cost V 5 bases and J 1 base, with 5 bases left between them.

This clone was seen a single time. The gene calls are TRBV19 and TRBJ1-1; 7 positions match TRBD1. The CDR3 sequence is 14 residues long. Germline trimming cut 5 bases from V and 5 bases from J; bases unmatched to any gene: 8. Germline assignment: CDR1 LNHDA and CDR2 SQIVND (reference sequence). This CDR3 is CASSRLQGVTEAFF. CDR3 DNA: TGTGCCAGTAGTCGGCTGCAGGGGGTAACTGAAGCTTTCTTT.

This chain connects TRBV7-9 to TRBJ1-2; no definite D call. The CDR3 runs 16 residues. From germline, CDR1 is SEHNR and CDR2 FQNEAQ (reference sequence). The V and J ends lost 1 base and 6 bases respectively, with 18 bases between them. CDR3 in amino acids: CASSLGGGSFGHGYTF. CDR3 coding DNA: TGTGCCAGCAGCTTAGGAGGAGGTTCATTCGGCCATGGCTACACCTTC.

The J gene is TRBJ1-1, the V gene TRBV11-2; TRBD1 might be the D (5 bases). The CDR3 has 17 residues. Germline loops: CDR1 SGHAT, CDR2 FQNNGV. V lost 3 bases and J lost 8, with 25 bases in between. The CDR3 loop reads CASSLKTAHKGRMEAFF. The CDR3, as DNA: TGTGCCAGCAGCTTGAAGACAGCACATAAGGGCAGGATGGAAGCTTTCTTT.

This clone was counted once. The chain links TRBV7-6 to TRBJ1-1, with TRBD1 identical over 7 bases. CDR3 length equals 14 residues. With V trimmed by 0 bases and J by 5 bases, 3 bases remained unmatched. Germline CDR1 reads SGHVS; CDR2 reads FNYEAQ. The CDR3 nucleotides are TGTGCCAGCAGCTTAGCGACAGGGAGTACTGAAGCTTTCTTT. Residues: CASSLATGSTEAFF.

This chain uses TRBV2 with TRBJ1-4; 7 nucleotides line up with TRBD1. Germline CDR1 SNHLY, CDR2 FYNNEI. The V segment lost 6 bases and the J segment 8 bases; nucleotides outside the gene matches: 9. The CDR3 is 14 amino acids. CDR3 DNA sequence: TGTGCCAGCAGAGCCCAGGGGGGACGGGAAAAACTGTTTTTT. Its translation is CASRAQGGREKLFF.

This chain joins TRBV5-1 and TRBJ1-2; no clear D. CDR3 length: 16 amino acids. CDR1 is SGHRS and CDR2 is YFSETQ in the germline V gene. Trimming pared 5 bases from V and 0 bases from J, leaving 17 bases between. CDR3 sequence (DNA): TGCGCCAGCAGACCCGACCCGGACTTAACTAACTATGGCTACACCTTC. This gives the protein CASRPDPDLTNYGYTF. The full variable domain, its missing parts supplied by reference TRBV5-1 and TRBJ1-2, is KAGVTQTPRYLIKTRGQQVTLSCSPISGHRSVSWYQQTPGQGLQFLFEYFSETQRNKGNFPGRFSGRQFSNSRSEMNVSTLELGDSALYLCASRPDPDLTNYGYTFGSGTRLTVV.

The V gene is TRBV28, the J gene TRBJ2-1; TRBD2 matches at 8 bases. CDR3 length equals 13 residues. The ends lost 6 bases at V and 9 bases at J; junction bases unmatched: 7. Germline V gene lookup returns CDR1 MDHEN and CDR2 SYDVKM. DNA of the CDR3: TGTGCCAGCAGGGAATCCGGGGGGGGTGAGCAGTTCTTC. Its protein product is CASRESGGGEQFF.

This sequence joins TRBV2 and TRBJ1-1; tentatively, D is TRBD1 (5 bases). Germline values: CDR1 SNHLY, CDR2 FYNNEI. The CDR3 contains 15 residues. Trimming removed 6 bases at V and 1 base at J, with 15 bases between. The CDR3 sequence is CASRAPGTENTEAFF. DNA of the CDR3: TGTGCCAGCAGAGCCCCCGGGACGGAGAACACTGAAGCTTTCTTT. The full variable domain, with the rest looked up from reference TRBV2 and TRBJ1-1, is EPEVTQTPSHQVTQMGQEVILRCVPISNHLYFYWYRQILGQKVEFLVSFYNNEISEKSEIFDDQFSVERPDGSNFTLKIRSTKLEDSAMYFCASRAPGTENTEAFFGQGTRLTVV.

The V and J genes are TRBV19 and TRBJ1-2; D not certain. Germline CDR1 LNHDA, CDR2 SQIVND (reference sequence). This CDR3 contains 18 residues. The germline V and J ends were trimmed by 3 bases and 4 bases, with 24 bases remaining between them. In nucleotides, the CDR3 is TGTGCCAGTAGTATCAAACAGCCCGGCCTATCCGCATTCTATGGCTACACCTTC. Protein product: CASSIKQPGLSAFYGYTF.

This chain links TRBV13 with TRBJ2-7, with D maybe TRBD1 (6 bases). Germline assignment: CDR1 PRHDT and CDR2 FYEKMQ (reference sequence). The CDR3 has 15 residues. V was trimmed by 0 bases and J by 0 bases, leaving 9 bases between them. The CDR3 spells CASSLGRGISYEQYF. CDR3 DNA sequence: TGTGCCAGCAGCTTAGGCAGGGGCATCTCCTACGAGCAGTACTTC. Full variable domain (missing parts from reference TRBV13 and TRBJ2-7): AAGVIQSPRHLIKEKRETATLKCYPIPRHDTVYWYQQGPGQDPQFLISFYEKMQSDKGSIPDRFSAQQFSDYHSELNMSSLELGDSALYFCASSLGRGISYEQYFGPGTRLTVT.

V is TRBV5-6 and J is TRBJ1-2; no firm D call. Germline CDR1 SGHDT, CDR2 YYEEEE. Deletions cut 4 bases from V and 8 bases from J, with 15 bases between. This CDR3 has 13 amino acids. The DNA for the CDR3 is TGTGCCAGCAGCCCGGCGTCGGGTTGGGGCTACACCTTC. This codes for CASSPASGWGYTF. Combining the CDR3 with reference TRBV5-6 and TRBJ1-2 gives the whole variable domain DAGVTQSPTHLIKTRGQQVTLRCSPKSGHDTVSWYQQALGQGPQFIFQYYEEEERQRGNFPDRFSGHQFPNYSSELNVNALLLGDSALYLCASSPASGWGYTFGSGTRLTVV.

CDR3 residues: CASSVASGGAGDIQYF. CDR3 nucleotide sequence: TGTGCCAGCAGCGTGGCCAGCGGGGGGGCCGGAGACATTCAGTACTTC. V gene TRBV9 combines with J gene TRBJ2-4, with 10 bases aligning to TRBD2. Germline CDR1 is SGDLS and CDR2 is YYNGEE. J lost 8 bases, V lost 2 bases, and 10 bases had no gene match. This CDR3 contains 16 residues. Based on the CDR3 plus reference TRBV9 and TRBJ2-4, the full variable domain is DSGVTQTPKHLITATGQRVTLRCSPRSGDLSVYWYQQSLDQGLQFLIQYYNGEERAKGNILERFSAQQFPDLHSELNLSSLELGDSALYFCASSVASGGAGDIQYFGAGTRLSVL.

The chain combines TRBV19 with TRBJ2-3; 11 positions match TRBD1. V was pared by 7 bases and J by 9 bases, with 12 bases of the junction left unmatched. From germline, CDR1 is LNHDA and CDR2 SQIVND (reference sequence). The CDR3 extends over 15 amino acids. The CDR3 DNA is TGTGCCAGTAATACCGGGACAGGGGGAAGTGGCACGCAGTATTTT. Translated: CASNTGTGGSGTQYF.

V and J are TRBV28 and TRBJ2-7; the D gene is possibly TRBD1 (6 bases). In germline, CDR1 is MDHEN, CDR2 SYDVKM. The CDR3 is made up of 13 amino acids. Trimming removed 7 bases from V and 2 bases from J, with 12 bases in between. The DNA of the CDR3 is TGTGCCAGCACCCCAGGGGCCACCTACGAGCAGTACGTC. Translated, it gives CASTPGATYEQYV.

The V and J genes are TRBV6-5 and TRBJ1-2; D call uncertain. Germline CDR1 MNHEY, CDR2 SVGAGI. The CDR3 is 12 residues long. Trimming took 5 bases from V and 7 from J, leaving 11 bases between them. CDR3 region: CASSEVQVGYTF. The CDR3 bases are TGTGCCAGCAGTGAAGTTCAGGTTGGCTACACCTTC.

With regard to this clone: This sample also contains other DNA sequences that code for the same CDR3. The rearrangement joins TRBV18 to TRBJ1-5; no definite D call. The ends were cut back, 1 base at V and 1 base at J, with 5 bases in the middle. Germline loops: CDR1 KGHSH, CDR2 LQKENI. The CDR3 has 14 amino acids. This CDR3 is CASSPRASNQPQHF. The CDR3 bases are TGTGCCAGCTCACCACGGGCGAGCAATCAGCCCCAGCATTTT.

The J gene is TRBJ2-7, the V gene TRBV6-5; D tentatively reads TRBD1 or TRBD2 (5 bases each). Germline V gives CDR1 MNHEY, CDR2 SVGAGI. Trimming shortened V by 2 bases and J by 7 bases, and 15 bases separated the two germline ends. This CDR3 spans 14 amino acids. The CDR3 region is CASSYGGRPLEQYV. The CDR3 region has the DNA TGTGCCAGCAGTTACGGGGGACGGCCCTTAGAGCAGTACGTC.

J is TRBJ1-5 and V is TRBV19; D gene uncertain. Germline CDR1 and CDR2: LNHDA and SQIVND (reference sequence). Trimming removed 2 bases at V and 2 bases at J, with 7 bases between. The CDR3 length is 14 residues. CDR3 bases: TGTGCCAGTAGTATAAACGGGGGCAATCAGCCCCAGCATTTT. Amino acids: CASSINGGNQPQHF.

This chain connects TRBV19 to TRBJ1-1, with D perhaps matching TRBD1 (5 bases). Between the trimmed V and J ends, which lost 1 base and 5 bases, there was a span of 14 bases. This CDR3 region has 15 residues. Germline V CDR1 and CDR2: LNHDA, SQIVND (reference sequence). CDR3 sequence (DNA): TGTGCCAGTAGTATAGGGTTAGCCGGGACGACTGAAGCTTTCTTT. Protein product: CASSIGLAGTTEAFF.